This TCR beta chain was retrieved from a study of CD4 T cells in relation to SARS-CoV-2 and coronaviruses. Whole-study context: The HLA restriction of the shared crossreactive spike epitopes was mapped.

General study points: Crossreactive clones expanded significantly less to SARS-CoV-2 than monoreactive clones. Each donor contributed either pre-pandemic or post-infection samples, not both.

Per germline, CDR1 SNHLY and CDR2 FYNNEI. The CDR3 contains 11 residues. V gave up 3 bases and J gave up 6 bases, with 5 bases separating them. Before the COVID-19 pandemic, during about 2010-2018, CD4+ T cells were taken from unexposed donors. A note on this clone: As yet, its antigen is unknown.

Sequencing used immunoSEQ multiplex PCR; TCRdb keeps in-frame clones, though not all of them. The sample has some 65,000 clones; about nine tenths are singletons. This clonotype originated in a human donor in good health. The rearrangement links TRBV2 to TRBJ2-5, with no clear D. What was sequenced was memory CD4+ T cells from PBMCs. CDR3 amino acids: CASSDVQTQYF. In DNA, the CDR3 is TGTGCCAGCAGTGATGTCCAGACCCAGTACTTC.